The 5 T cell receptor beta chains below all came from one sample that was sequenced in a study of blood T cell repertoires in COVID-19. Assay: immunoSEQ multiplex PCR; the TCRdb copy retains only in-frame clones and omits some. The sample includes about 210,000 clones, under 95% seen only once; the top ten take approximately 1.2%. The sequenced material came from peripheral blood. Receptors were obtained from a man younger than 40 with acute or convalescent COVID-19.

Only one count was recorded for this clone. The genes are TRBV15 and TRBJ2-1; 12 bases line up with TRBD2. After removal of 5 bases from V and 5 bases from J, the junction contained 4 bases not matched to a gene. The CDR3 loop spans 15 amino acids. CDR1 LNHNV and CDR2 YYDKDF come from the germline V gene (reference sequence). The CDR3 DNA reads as TGTGCCACCAGCCAGACTAGCGGGAGCCACAATGAGCAGTTCTTC. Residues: CATSQTSGSHNEQFF.

The CDR3 sequence is CASSYLVGSYGYTF. In DNA, the CDR3 is TGTGCCAGCAGTTATCTGGTCGGTTCCTATGGCTACACCTTC. The chain recombines TRBV6-5 with TRBJ1-2; D remains ambiguous. The CDR3 runs 14 residues. The V end lost 3 bases, the J end lost 4 bases, and 12 bases lay between the germline ends. Looked up from germline, CDR1 is MNHEY and CDR2 is SVGAGI.

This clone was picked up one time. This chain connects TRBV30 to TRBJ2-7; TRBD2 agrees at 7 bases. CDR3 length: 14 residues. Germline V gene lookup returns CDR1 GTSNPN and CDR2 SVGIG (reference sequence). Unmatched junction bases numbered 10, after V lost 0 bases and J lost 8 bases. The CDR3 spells CAWSVVSGELKQYF. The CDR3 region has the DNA TGTGCCTGGAGTGTAGTGAGCGGGGAGTTAAAGCAGTACTTC.

CDR3 coding DNA: TGTGCCAGCAGCTTAGACTCCCGGACAGGGCGAAATAATTCACCCCTCCACTTT. This gives the protein CASSLDSRTGRNNSPLHF. The genes are TRBV7-8 and TRBJ1-6; 8 bases align to TRBD1. In germline, CDR1 is SGHVS, CDR2 FQNEAQ. Germline trimming cut 1 base from V and 5 bases from J; bases unmatched to any gene: 10. This CDR3 region has 18 residues. The full variable domain, completed using reference TRBV7-8 and TRBJ1-6, is GAGVSQSPRYKVAKRGQDVALRCDPISGHVSLFWYQQALGQGPEFLTYFQNEAQLDKSGLPSDRFFAERPEGSVSTLKIQRTQQEDSAVYLCASSLDSRTGRNNSPLHFGNGTRLTVT.

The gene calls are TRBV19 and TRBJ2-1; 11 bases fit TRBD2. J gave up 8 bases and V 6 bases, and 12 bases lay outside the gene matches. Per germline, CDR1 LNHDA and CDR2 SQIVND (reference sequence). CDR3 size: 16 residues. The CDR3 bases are TGTGCCAGTAGGGTAGCGGGGGGGCATTTTCGGGATGAGCAGTTCTTC. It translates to CASRVAGGHFRDEQFF. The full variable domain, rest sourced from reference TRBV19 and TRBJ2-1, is DGGITQSPKYLFRKEGQNVTLSCEQNLNHDAMYWYRQDPGQGLRLIYYSQIVNDFQKGDIAEGYSVSREKKESFPLTVTSAQKNPTAFYLCASRVAGGHFRDEQFFGPGTRLTVL.